Detailed here is one T cell receptor (beta chain). The CDR3 loop spans 13 amino acids. Between the trimmed V and J ends, which lost 5 bases and 6 bases, there was a span of 13 bases. Looked up from germline, CDR1 is LNHDA and CDR2 is SQIVND (reference sequence). Some clones are missing from TCRdb's copy, which holds only in-frame ones; the method was immunoSEQ multiplex PCR. The data contain 110,000 to 150,000 clones, 93% of them seen just once; the ten biggest clones take up less than 6.5%. This sample is drawn from a study of T cell responses to AZD1222 COVID-19 vaccine. This chain links TRBV19 with TRBJ1-1; D gene uncertain. The origin of this receptor is an adult in good health. The specimen comprised peripheral blood, sampled on day 0 of AZD1222 vaccination. The DNA for the CDR3 is TGTGCCAGTAGTCCGGACCGAGGCGCTGAAGCTTTCTTT. Protein: CASSPDRGAEAFF.